This entry describes one TCR beta chain. These data belong to a study of blood T cell repertoires in COVID-19. As handled by the study authors: Reference gene primer amplification in the assay estimated nucleated cell counts. Data came from immunoSEQ multiplex PCR; TCRdb stores just in-frame clones and leaves some out. V and J calls and clone size are copied from that table; D and trimming were computed from the DNA. The profile covers about 210,000 clones, with 80% appearing a single time and roughly 4.3% taken by the ten largest. Per the germline V gene, CDR1 is SGHTA and CDR2 is FQGTGA. The CDR3 has 15 residues. V was shortened by 4 bases and J by 1 base, with 10 bases between the two germline ends. Ages ranged from about 18 to 89 years, with residence in about 23 US areas.

Input material: PBMCs or T cells enriched from blood (not recorded which). The source of this sequence is a young man with acute COVID-19. The gene calls are TRBV7-3 and TRBJ2-2, with a possible D match to TRBD2 (5 bases). The CDR3 region is CASSSGLWNTGELFF. In DNA form, the CDR3 reads TGTGCCAGCAGCTCTGGACTCTGGAACACCGGGGAGCTGTTTTTT.